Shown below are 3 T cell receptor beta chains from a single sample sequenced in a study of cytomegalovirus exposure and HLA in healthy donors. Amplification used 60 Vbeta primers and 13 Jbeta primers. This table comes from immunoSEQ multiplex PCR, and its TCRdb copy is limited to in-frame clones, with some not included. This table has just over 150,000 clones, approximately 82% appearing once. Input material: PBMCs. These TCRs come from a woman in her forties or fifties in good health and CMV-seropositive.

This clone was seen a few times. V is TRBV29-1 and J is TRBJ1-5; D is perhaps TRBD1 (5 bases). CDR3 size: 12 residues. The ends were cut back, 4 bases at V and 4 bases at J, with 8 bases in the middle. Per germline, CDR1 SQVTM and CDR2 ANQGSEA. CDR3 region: CSVADTNQPQHF. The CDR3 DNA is TGCAGCGTTGCGGACACGAATCAGCCCCAGCATTTT.

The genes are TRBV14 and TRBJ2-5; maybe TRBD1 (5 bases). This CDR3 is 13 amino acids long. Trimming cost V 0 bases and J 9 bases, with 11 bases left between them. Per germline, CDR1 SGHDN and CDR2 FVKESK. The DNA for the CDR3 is TGTGCCAGCAGCCAAGATCTAAGGGGTCCCCAGTACTTC. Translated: CASSQDLRGPQYF.

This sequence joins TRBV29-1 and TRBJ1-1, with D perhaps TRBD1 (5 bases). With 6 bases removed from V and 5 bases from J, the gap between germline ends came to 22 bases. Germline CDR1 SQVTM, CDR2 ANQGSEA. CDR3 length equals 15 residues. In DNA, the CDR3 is TGCAGCGTCCGGGGGACGCTTTCTTCGGGGACTGAAGCTTTCTTT. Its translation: CSVRGTLSSGTEAFF.